These T cell receptor beta chains were read from a single sample in a study of tumor-infiltrating lymphocytes in localized non-small cell lung cancer. Profiling relied on immunoSEQ multiplex PCR, and the TCRdb table lists in-frame clones only, not all of them. Of around 8,900 clones in the sample, around 72% were seen once. Sequenced: lung tumor tissue. The receptors were sampled from a human donor with non-small cell lung cancer. Both conserved end residues are part of each CDR3. D genes are given only for firm matches. Only some rows state a clone size, as once, few, many or a class for expanded clones.

j_gene,d_gene,v_gene,abundance,CDR3nt,CDR3aa
TRBJ2-1,-,TRBV27,once,TGTGCCAGCAGTTCGGGAGGGGGCGGGAGTTCGTACAATGAGCAGTTCTTC,CASSSGGGGSSYNEQFF
TRBJ1-1,-,TRBV15,-,TGTGCCACCAGCAGAGCAGGGAACGCTGAAGCTTTCTTT,CATSRAGNAEAFF
TRBJ1-3,-,TRBV19,few,TGTGCCAGTAGTTGGGGAGACAATTCCCCTGGAAACACCATATATTTT,CASSWGDNSPGNTIYF
TRBJ2-1,-,TRBV19,-,TGTGCCAGTGAAGGGCTTAGCTCCTACAATGAGCAGTTCTTC,CASEGLSSYNEQFF
TRBJ1-2,-,TRBV29-1,-,TGCAGCGTTGAGGGAGGCGGAGCGACTAACTATGGCTACACCTTC,CSVEGGGATNYGYTF
TRBJ1-5,-,TRBV15,-,TGTGCCACCGGGGGTCCGTTTCAGCCCCAGCATTTT,CATGGPFQPQHF
TRBJ2-7,-,TRBV5-1,-,TGCGCCAGCAGCTTGGAGAGGGGGGCGCGGGAGTTC,CASSLERGAREF
TRBJ1-1,-,TRBV7-6,-,TGTGCCAGCAGCTTACGATTAGGAGCAGGGTGGACTGAAGCTTTCTTT,CASSLRLGAGWTEAFF
TRBJ2-7,-,TRBV13,-,TGTGCCAGCAGCTTAGAAGGACACTCTCTGTACGAGCAGTACTTC,CASSLEGHSLYEQYF
TRBJ1-5,-,TRBV18,-,TGTGCCAGCTCAATGGACGGAGGGGATCAGCCCCAGCATTTT,CASSMDGGDQPQHF
TRBJ2-2,TRBD1,TRBV7-9,-,TGTGCCAGCAGCGAGCCGAAGGGACAGGCACCTAGGGAGCTGTTTTTT,CASSEPKGQAPRELFF
TRBJ2-2,-,TRBV6-5,-,TGTGCCAGCACCCGGACAGCCCTTGGCAGGGAGCTGTTTTTT,CASTRTALGRELFF
TRBJ2-1,-,TRBV7-2,few,TGTGCCAGCAGCGGCAAGGGAGTGTTGACCTACAATGAGCAGTTCTTC,CASSGKGVLTYNEQFF
TRBJ1-1,-,TRBV29-1,-,TGCAGCGCCCCCAAAGGGGCGAACACTGAAGCTTTCTTT,CSAPKGANTEAFF
TRBJ1-2,-,TRBV9,once,TGTGCCAGCAGCGTAGAGGCAGGTTTCTATGGCTACACCTTC,CASSVEAGFYGYTF
TRBJ2-1,-,TRBV9,-,TGTGCCAGCAGCTTCCAAGGGGACATTGAGCAGTTCTTC,CASSFQGDIEQFF
TRBJ1-1,-,TRBV6-1,medium-sized,TGTGCCAGCAGTGAGCCGGCAGGTTTGATGAACACTGAAGCTTTCTTT,CASSEPAGLMNTEAFF
TRBJ2-5,TRBD2,TRBV5-4,-,TGTGCCAGCAGCTTGAGGACTAGCGGGATTGAGACCCAGTACTTC,CASSLRTSGIETQYF
TRBJ2-3,-,TRBV11-2,-,TGTGCCAGCAGCCTGATGACAGGGCAAGGGGGGCATACGCAGTATTTT,CASSLMTGQGGHTQYF
TRBJ2-7,TRBD2,TRBV6-5,-,TGTGCCAGCAGTTACCGGACTAGCGGATACTCCTACGAGCAGTACTTC,CASSYRTSGYSYEQYF
TRBJ2-7,TRBD1,TRBV27,medium-sized,TGTGCCAGCAGTTTATCGGGGTGGGTTGGGACAGGGTTTTTCGAGCAGTACTTC,CASSLSGWVGTGFFEQYF
TRBJ2-7,TRBD2,TRBV30,-,TGTGCCTGGAGTCTCGGACTAGCGGACCTCTACGAGCAGTACTTC,CAWSLGLADLYEQYF
TRBJ2-7,TRBD1,TRBV12-5,-,TGTGCTAGTGGTTTGGTCGTAGACAGGGCCTACGAGCAGTACTTC,CASGLVVDRAYEQYF
TRBJ2-7,TRBD2,TRBV5-6,-,TGTGCCAGCAGCCCCGGGAGGGTGAACGAGCAGTACTTC,CASSPGRVNEQYF
TRBJ2-7,-,TRBV6-6,medium-sized,TGTGCCAGCAGTAAGGGGGACGGCTACGAGCAGTACTTC,CASSKGDGYEQYF
TRBJ1-2,-,TRBV2,-,TGTGCCAGCAGTGAAGTGGTTAACCGGGGGGCCAAAGGCTACACCTTC,CASSEVVNRGAKGYTF
TRBJ2-7,-,TRBV13,few,TGTGCCAGCAGTTCACCCTCCCAGGGGAGGAACGAGCAGTACTTC,CASSSPSQGRNEQYF
TRBJ2-2,TRBD1,TRBV9,once,TGTGCCAGCAGCGATCCACAGGGGCCCGGGGAGCTGTTTTTT,CASSDPQGPGELFF
TRBJ1-4,-,TRBV29-1,-,TGCAGCGCCCCGGTGGGTGAAAAACTGTTTTTT,CSAPVGEKLFF
TRBJ1-1,-,TRBV20-1,few,TGCAGTGCACCTAGCGGTACTGAAGCTTTCTTT,CSAPSGTEAFF
TRBJ2-5,TRBD1,TRBV30,few,TGTGCCTGCCCAGGACAGGGGAAGACCCAGTACTTC,CACPGQGKTQYF
TRBJ1-2,-,TRBV5-1,-,TGCGCCAGCAGTTATCAACAGGAGTCTGGTGGCTACACCTTC,CASSYQQESGGYTF
TRBJ1-2,-,TRBV4-2,-,TGTGCCAGCAGCCAAGAGGTAGGGGCAGGTGGCTACACCTTC,CASSQEVGAGGYTF
TRBJ1-2,-,TRBV5-4,few,TGTGCCAGCCGGGTCAGGGGAATGAACTATGGCTACACCTTC,CASRVRGMNYGYTF
TRBJ1-5,-,TRBV7-2,once,TGTGCCAGCAGCTTAGTGATCCAAAACAATCAGCCCCAGCATTTT,CASSLVIQNNQPQHF
TRBJ2-5,TRBD2,TRBV5-1,-,TGCGCCAGCAGCTTGGTTGGGGGGGGTGTTCAAGAGACCCAGTACTTC,CASSLVGGGVQETQYF
TRBJ1-1,TRBD1,TRBV10-3,once,TGTGCCATCAGTGGACAGGGGGTTGCCACTGAAGCTTTCTTT,CAISGQGVATEAFF
TRBJ1-2,TRBD1,TRBV5-5,large,TGTGCCAGCAGCTCCAGACAGGGAAATACTTACGGCTACACCTTC,CASSSRQGNTYGYTF
TRBJ2-1,TRBD2,TRBV5-4,-,TGTGCCAGCAGCTTAGAGCGGGGGGCCTCCTACAATGAGCAGTTCTTC,CASSLERGASYNEQFF
TRBJ2-1,-,TRBV7-2,-,TGTGCCAGCAGTAGGGCTGACTACAATGAGCAGTTCTTC,CASSRADYNEQFF
TRBJ1-2,TRBD1,TRBV27,-,TGTGCCAGCAGTTTATCGGGGGTACAGGGGAACTATGGCTACACCTTC,CASSLSGVQGNYGYTF
TRBJ1-3,TRBD1,TRBV6-1,-,TGTGCCAGCCCCGAGGACAGGGGGCAAGGAAACACCATATATTTT,CASPEDRGQGNTIYF
TRBJ1-2,TRBD1,TRBV18,once,TGTGCCAGCTCACCGCCAGGACAGGTGGACTATGGCTACACCTTC,CASSPPGQVDYGYTF
TRBJ2-1,-,TRBV19,-,TGTGCCAGTAGTATCTGGACGGCCTTCTCCTACAATGAGCAGTTCTTC,CASSIWTAFSYNEQFF
TRBJ2-5,-,TRBV15,-,TGTGCCACCAGCAGAGATTACCGGGACCAAGAGACCCAGTACTTC,CATSRDYRDQETQYF
TRBJ2-7,TRBD2,TRBV4-2,-,TGTGCCAGCAGCCACACCGGGGTAGCGGGCGACTCCTACGAGCAGTACTTC,CASSHTGVAGDSYEQYF
TRBJ2-7,TRBD2,TRBV6-1,-,TGTGCCAGCAGTGATGTAGCGGGGGGCCCCTATGGGCAGTACTTC,CASSDVAGGPYGQYF
TRBJ2-1,-,TRBV5-1,-,TGCGCCAGCAGCCCAACAACTTTCAATGAGCAGTTCTTC,CASSPTTFNEQFF
TRBJ2-7,-,TRBV2,-,TGTGCCAGCAGTGAAGCTAGGGGCGAGCGTGGCGAGCAGTACTTC,CASSEARGERGEQYF